Here is one T cell receptor (beta chain) with its context. Its specific antigen is unknown. No much larger clone exists at a distance of one base, and base qualities are not known. The source of the sample is a study of T-cell memory formation after mild COVID-19 (dated by TCRdb to 2020 to 2022). Study-level background: TCR sequence clusters from the two donors were found to be largely donor specific. In a couple of donors, T-cell clones that expanded and contracted after mild COVID-19 were tracked by sequencing TCRalpha and TCRbeta repertoires over time. The cohort comprised two young, previously healthy adult volunteers, one female and one male.

The study at large found these results: From day 15 to 85, contracting clones showed balanced CD4/CD8 phenotypes, whereas a second wave of clones that expanded from day 15 to 37 leaned towards CD4+. Only a couple of mild cases were covered by the study, and larger cohorts that include severe cases with pre-infection samples were considered necessary. SARS-CoV-2 specificity was not confirmed for the second-wave clones peaking on day 37. Some responding clones were detected in pre-infection memory, which suggested that pre-existing cross-reactive memory T cells had joined the SARS-CoV-2 response. Contracting CD4+ clones were found mainly in CM and EM memory subsets, while CD8+ clones were enriched in EMRA.

The data were produced on an Illumina NovaSeq 6000. TCRalpha and TCRbeta cDNA libraries were constructed by 5'RACE with constant-segment primers, with sample barcodes and unique molecular identifiers being introduced. Trizol reagent was used to extract RNA from every sample. Library amplification was performed in two PCR steps, and a second sample barcode and Illumina TruSeq adapters were introduced in the second step. Sequencing of libraries was performed on an Illumina NovaSeq with 2 x 150 bp paired-end reads. The published analysis was carried out like this. Demultiplexing of reads and collapsing into UMI-guided consensus sequences were performed with migec v1.2.7. Using mixcr v2.1.11, UMI consensuses were aligned to TRA and TRB V and J templates and then assembled into clonotypes. A clonotype was counted as expanded or contracted only if both edgeR and NoisET called the change significant, with noise models trained on biological replicates. For edgeR calls, a false discovery rate-adjusted p below 0.01 and a log2 fold-change threshold of 1 were applied. As an exploratory analysis of dynamics, max-normalized trajectories of the 1000 most abundant clonotypes were examined by PCA with hierarchical clustering. Each responding clone was given a CD4 or CD8 phenotype based on the CD4+ and CD8+ repertoires, which had been sequenced separately. TCRdb reprocessing: public reads trimmed at Q25 with fastp, clones called with MiXCR, in-frame beta chains kept. Each CDR3 protein appears once, grouped with its most common genes and DNA. V and J calls and clone size were set by TCRdb, not the authors. Here the sample has 50,000 or so distinct CDR3 sequences; approximately 9% occur a single time. The biggest ten clones account for roughly 12% of the sample.

PBMCs were isolated by Ficoll-Paque density gradient centrifugation. Source material: PBMCs or a T cell subset sorted from them (not recorded which). This TCR was sampled from an adult woman who had mild COVID-19 (a few samples of this study predate the infection). The sample titles of this study are shuffled in the database, so cell type and time point are left out; the donor was told from shared clones.

For the CDR3, the sequence is CASSQRQGATGELFF. The sequenced DNA: TGTGCCAGCAGCCAGCGACAGGGTGCTACCGGGGAGCTGTTTTTT. The chain employs TRBV14 and TRBJ2-2, with 7 middle bases fitting TRBD1. From the cysteine through the phenylalanine, the CDR3 covers 15 amino acids. Only the CDR3 DNA stays, 45 bases, in frame from base 1. CDR1 SGHDN and CDR2 FVKESK are derived from the germline V gene. Trimming accounts for 3 bases at V and 5 bases at J, while the number of junction bases matched to no gene is 6.